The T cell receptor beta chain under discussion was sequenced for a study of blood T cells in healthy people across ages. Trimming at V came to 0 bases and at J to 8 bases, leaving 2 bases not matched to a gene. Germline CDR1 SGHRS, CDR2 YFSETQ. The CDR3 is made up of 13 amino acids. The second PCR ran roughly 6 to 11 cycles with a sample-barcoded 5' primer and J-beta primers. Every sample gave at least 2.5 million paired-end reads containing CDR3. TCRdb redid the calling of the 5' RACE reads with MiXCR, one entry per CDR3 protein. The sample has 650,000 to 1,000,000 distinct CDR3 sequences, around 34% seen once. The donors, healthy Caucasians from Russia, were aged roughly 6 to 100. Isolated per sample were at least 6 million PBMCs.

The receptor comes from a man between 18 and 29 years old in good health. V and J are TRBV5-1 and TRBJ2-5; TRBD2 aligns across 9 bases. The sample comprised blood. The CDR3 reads CASSLGLAATQYF. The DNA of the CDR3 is TGCGCCAGCAGCTTGGGACTAGCGGCTACCCAGTACTTC.